The rows below give T cell receptor beta chains drawn from one sample of a study of regulatory T cells in long-lasting Graves disease. One entry per CDR3 protein results from TCRdb running MiXCR on the multiplex PCR reads. The table includes about 500,000 distinct CDR3 sequences, more than 10% detected once. These records were also assigned to another study, of T cells in Graves' hyperthyroidism and ophthalmopathy.

This sample comprised peripheral blood mononuclear cells (PBMCs), obtained at new diagnosis, from a patient treated with antithyroid drugs. These receptors were obtained from a young woman with Graves disease. CDR3s include the opening cysteine and the closing phenylalanine or tryptophan. The D gene is left open where the match is weak. Only some rows state a clone size, as once, few, many or a class for expanded clones.

j_call v_call d_call clone_size cdr3_nt cdr3_aa
TRBJ2-7 TRBV20-1 TRBD2 many TGCAGTGCTCCGAAAGAGCGGGAGTGGACCTACGAGCAGTACTTC CSAPKEREWTYEQYF
TRBJ2-7 TRBV11-1 NA many TGTGCCAGCACCTATGACTCGGGCGAGGGCGAGCAGTACTTC CASTYDSGEGEQYF
TRBJ1-2 TRBV6-1 NA NA TGTGCCAGCACCAGGGTCCTAGCTAACTATGGCTACACCTTC CASTRVLANYGYTF
TRBJ2-1 TRBV20-1 NA many TGCAGTGCTAGAGACAATTCCTTACAGAGCTCCTACAATGAGCAGTTCTTC CSARDNSLQSSYNEQFF
TRBJ1-2 TRBV24-1 TRBD1 NA TGTGCCACCAGTGATCCCGGACAGGGGTTGAGTGGCTACACCTTC CATSDPGQGLSGYTF
TRBJ2-3 TRBV5-1 NA many TGTGCCAGCAGCTCGGAAGGAGTGGGGACAGATACGCAGTATTTT CASSSEGVGTDTQYF
TRBJ2-6 TRBV7-2 NA many TGTGCCAGCAGCTTATCCACAGGGCCCTTCAACGTCCTGACTTTC CASSLSTGPFNVLTF
TRBJ2-7 TRBV7-2 NA NA TGTGCCAGCAGCTTAATGATGACAACCGGCCACGAGCAGTACTTC CASSLMMTTGHEQYF
TRBJ2-1 TRBV7-6 NA NA TGTGCCAGCAGCTTAGCTCTAGCGACCTACAATGAGCAGTTCTTC CASSLALATYNEQFF
TRBJ2-7 TRBV12-5 TRBD2 NA TGTGCTAGTGGTTTGCATACGGGGGGTGAGCAGTACTTC CASGLHTGGEQYF
TRBJ2-1 TRBV3-1 NA many TGTGCCAGCAGCCAAGTGATAAGGGAGGAGCAGTTCTTC CASSQVIREEQFF
TRBJ1-2 TRBV28 NA many TGTGCCAGCAGTTTACAGGTTCTCTATGGCTACACCTTC CASSLQVLYGYTF
TRBJ1-2 TRBV14 NA many TGTGCCAGCAGCCAAGCAGGGTTTGGCTACACCTTC CASSQAGFGYTF
TRBJ2-3 TRBV28 NA many TGTGCCAGCAGTCCCTCAATTGACTACGCTAGCACAGATACGCAGTATTTT CASSPSIDYASTDTQYF
TRBJ2-3 TRBV7-6 TRBD2 few TGTGCCAGCAGCTTAGCCCTAGCGGGAGATGCTGATACGCAGTATTTT CASSLALAGDADTQYF
TRBJ2-3 TRBV18 NA many TGTGCCAGCTCACCGGCGGCCGCCACAGATACGCAGTATTTT CASSPAAATDTQYF
TRBJ1-2 TRBV2 NA many TGTGCCAGCAGTGAAGCTTGGGACAACTATGGCTACACCTTC CASSEAWDNYGYTF
TRBJ2-5 TRBV11-3 NA many TGTGCCAGCAGCTTAAACTTTGGGGAGACCCAGTACTTC CASSLNFGETQYF
TRBJ1-4 TRBV6-1 NA NA TGTGCCAGCAGTGAGAAAAGGAGGGATGAAAAACTGTTTTTT CASSEKRRDEKLFF
TRBJ2-7 TRBV29-1 TRBD2 many TGCAGCGTTGAAGGACTAGCAGGAGTCTACGAGCAGTACTTC CSVEGLAGVYEQYF
TRBJ2-1 TRBV4-2 NA NA TGTGCCAGCAGCCACGGGCCAACGGGAGCCTACAATGAGCAGTTCTTC CASSHGPTGAYNEQFF
TRBJ2-3 TRBV10-3 TRBD2 many TGTGCCATCCAGCGGGAGGGCACAGATACGCAGTATTTT CAIQREGTDTQYF
TRBJ2-1 TRBV19 TRBD1 few TGTGCCAGTACCCGGCCCGGGACAGGGAACGTTTATGAGCAGTTCTTC CASTRPGTGNVYEQFF
TRBJ1-1 TRBV7-9 NA NA TGTGCCAGCAGCTTATTAACACTTGAAGCTTTCTTT CASSLLTLEAFF
TRBJ1-5 TRBV6-2/TRBV6-3 TRBD1 many TGTGCCAGCAGTTACAAGGGGGCGTTTGGCAATCAGCCCCAGCATTTT CASSYKGAFGNQPQHF